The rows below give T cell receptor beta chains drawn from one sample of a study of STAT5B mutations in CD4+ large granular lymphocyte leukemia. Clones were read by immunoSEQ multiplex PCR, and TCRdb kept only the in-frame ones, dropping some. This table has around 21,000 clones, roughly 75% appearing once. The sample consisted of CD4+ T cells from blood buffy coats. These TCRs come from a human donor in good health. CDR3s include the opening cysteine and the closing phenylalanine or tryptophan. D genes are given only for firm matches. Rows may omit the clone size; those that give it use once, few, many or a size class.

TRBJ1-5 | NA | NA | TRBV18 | CASSTQGVGNQPQHF | TGTGCCAGCTCGACCCAAGGGGTGGGCAATCAGCCCCAGCATTTT
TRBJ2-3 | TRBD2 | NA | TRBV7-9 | CASSPTTSGGPKYF | TGTGCCAGCAGCCCAACAACCTCGGGAGGCCCTAAGTATTTT
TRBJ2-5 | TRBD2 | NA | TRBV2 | CATSVGGRARETQYF | TGTGCCACTTCAGTGGGGGGGAGGGCCCGGGAGACCCAGTACTTC
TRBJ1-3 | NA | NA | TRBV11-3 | CASSLVQAGGNTIYF | TGTGCCAGCAGCTTAGTTCAGGCCGGTGGAAACACCATATATTTT
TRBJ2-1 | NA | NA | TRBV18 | CASSSRGYEQFF | TGTGCCAGCTCATCACGTGGATATGAGCAGTTCTTC
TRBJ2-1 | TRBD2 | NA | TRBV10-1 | CASSAQPGLAEANEQFF | TGCGCCAGCAGTGCCCAACCGGGACTAGCGGAAGCTAATGAGCAGTTCTTC
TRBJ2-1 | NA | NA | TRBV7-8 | CASCLAATYNEQFF | TGTGCCAGCTGCCTAGCCGCTACCTACAATGAGCAGTTCTTC
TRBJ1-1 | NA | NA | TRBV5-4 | CASSFAQMNTEAFF | TGTGCCAGCAGCTTTGCTCAGATGAACACTGAAGCTTTCTTT
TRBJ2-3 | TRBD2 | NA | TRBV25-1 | CASSDRLTSGRDTQYF | TGTGCCAGCAGTGATCGGCTGACTAGCGGGCGGGATACGCAGTATTTT
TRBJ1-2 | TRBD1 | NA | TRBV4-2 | CASSQDRGRGYTF | TGTGCCAGCAGCCAGGACAGGGGTCGTGGCTACACCTTC
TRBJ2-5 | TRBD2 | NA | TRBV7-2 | CASSPGLVGGDQYF | TGTGCCAGCAGCCCCGGACTAGTGGGGGGGGACCAGTACTTC
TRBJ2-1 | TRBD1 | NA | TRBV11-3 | CASSIFGTVQEQFF | TGTGCCAGCAGCATCTTCGGGACAGTACAGGAGCAGTTCTTC
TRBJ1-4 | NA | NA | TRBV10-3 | CAISRGGPTNEKLFF | TGTGCCATCAGCCGGGGGGGTCCAACTAATGAAAAACTGTTTTTT
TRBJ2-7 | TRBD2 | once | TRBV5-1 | CASSAYSGTTYEQYF | TGCGCCAGCAGCGCCTATAGCGGGACTACCTACGAGCAGTACTTC
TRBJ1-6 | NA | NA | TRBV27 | CASSLNNSPLHF | TGTGCCAGCAGTCTAAATAATTCACCCCTCCACTTT
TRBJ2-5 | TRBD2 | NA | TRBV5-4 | CASSRGLAGEGEETQYF | TGTGCCAGCAGCCGAGGACTAGCGGGAGAGGGGGAAGAGACCCAGTACTTC
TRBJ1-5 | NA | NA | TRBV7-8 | CASSSAGNQPQHF | TGTGCCAGCAGCTCAGCGGGTAATCAGCCCCAGCATTTT
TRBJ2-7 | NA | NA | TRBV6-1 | CASSERQTPPILQYF | TGTGCCAGCAGTGAGAGACAGACACCTCCTATCTTACAGTACTTC
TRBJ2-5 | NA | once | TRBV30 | CAWNQGSETQYF | TGTGCCTGGAACCAGGGGTCAGAGACCCAGTACTTC
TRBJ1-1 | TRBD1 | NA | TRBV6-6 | CASSSQTGGGNTEAFF | TGTGCCAGCAGTTCACAGACAGGGGGGGGGAACACTGAAGCTTTCTTT
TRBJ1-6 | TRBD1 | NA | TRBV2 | CASSELGQLTNSPLHF | TGTGCCAGCAGTGAATTGGGACAGTTGACAAATTCACCCCTCCACTTT
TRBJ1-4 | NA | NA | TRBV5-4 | CASSNTGLIGEKLFF | TGTGCCAGCAGCAACACAGGGTTAATAGGAGAAAAACTGTTTTTT
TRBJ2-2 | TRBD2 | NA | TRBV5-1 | CASSPRPPGLAGGPGELFF | TGCGCCAGCAGCCCAAGACCACCGGGACTAGCGGGAGGGCCCGGGGAGCTGTTTTTT
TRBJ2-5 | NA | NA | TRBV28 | CASSLLDRSGETQYF | TGTGCCAGCAGTTTACTAGACAGGTCGGGGGAGACCCAGTACTTC
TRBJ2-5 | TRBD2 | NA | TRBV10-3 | CATGTTSGQETQYF | TGTGCCACGGGAACGACTAGCGGACAAGAGACCCAGTACTTC
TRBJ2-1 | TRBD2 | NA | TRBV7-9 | CASSFLLAGVGDEQFF | TGTGCCAGCAGCTTCCTTTTAGCGGGAGTTGGGGATGAGCAGTTCTTC
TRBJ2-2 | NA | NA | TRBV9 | CASSVANTGGELFF | TGTGCCAGCAGCGTAGCCAACACCGGGGGGGAGCTGTTTTTT
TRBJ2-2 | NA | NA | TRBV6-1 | CASSQYTGELFF | TGTGCCAGCAGTCAATACACCGGGGAGCTGTTTTTT
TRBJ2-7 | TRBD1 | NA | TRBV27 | CASRDRDRGRLEQYF | TGTGCCAGCAGAGACCGGGACAGGGGGCGTCTGGAGCAGTACTTC
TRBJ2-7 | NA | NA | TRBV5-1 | CASSLGGSGQFKEQYF | TGCGCCAGCAGCTTGGGGGGTTCCGGGCAGTTTAAAGAGCAGTACTTC
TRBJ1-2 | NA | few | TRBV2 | CASSEQGSFGYTF | TGTGCCAGCAGTGAGCAGGGAAGCTTCGGCTACACCTTC
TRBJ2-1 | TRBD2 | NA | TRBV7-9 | CASSATSGTVDEQFF | TGTGCCAGCAGCGCGACTAGCGGGACGGTAGATGAGCAGTTCTTC
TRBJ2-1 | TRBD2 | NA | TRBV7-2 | CASRTSGGFYEQFF | TGTGCCAGCAGAACTAGCGGGGGGTTCTATGAGCAGTTCTTC
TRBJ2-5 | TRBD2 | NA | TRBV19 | CASSILGGEGRETQYF | TGTGCCAGTAGTATATTGGGCGGGGAGGGTCGAGAGACCCAGTACTTC
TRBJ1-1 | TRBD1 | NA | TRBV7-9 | CASSSAWGTGERAFF | TGTGCCAGCAGCTCTGCTTGGGGGACAGGGGAACGAGCTTTCTTT
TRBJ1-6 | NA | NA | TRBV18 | CASSPRRVVGEDSPLHF | TGTGCCAGCTCGCCCCGGCGCGTGGTGGGGGAAGATTCACCCCTCCACTTT
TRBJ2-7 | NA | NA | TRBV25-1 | CASSPLTTGNYEQYF | TGTGCCAGCAGTCCCCTCACTACAGGGAACTACGAGCAGTACTTC